The source of this TCR beta chain is a study of T-cell memory formation after mild COVID-19. Across the study: TCR clusters showed largely donor specificity.

Concerning this clonotype: The antigen is unknown.

Overall study findings and caveats: CM and EM subsets held most contracting CD4+ clones; EMRA held CD8+ ones. Contracting clones from day 15 to 85 showed balanced CD4/CD8; later expanders favored CD4+.

The ends were cut back, 3 bases at V and 0 bases at J, with 14 bases in the middle. CDR3 size: 16 residues. Germline V gene sequence: CDR1 SGHKS, CDR2 YYEKEE (reference sequence). Constant-segment primers served in 5'RACE that generated TCR alpha and TCR beta cDNA libraries bearing sample barcodes and UMIs. TCRdb reprocessed the 5' RACE reads with MiXCR, giving one entry per CDR3 protein. The sample yields hundreds of thousands of distinct CDR3 sequences, roughly 22% seen once. The chain uses TRBV5-5 and TRBJ2-3; the D gene is possibly TRBD1 (5 bases). The sequence derives from an adult woman who had mild COVID-19 (a few samples of this study predate the infection). Cell type and time point are not known. Input material: PBMCs or a T cell subset sorted from them (not recorded which). CDR3 residues: CASSSTWGGSTDTQYF. CDR3 coding DNA: TGTGCCAGCAGCTCCACGTGGGGCGGTAGCACAGATACGCAGTATTTT.